The TCR beta chain described here comes from a study of chemoradiotherapy in HPV16-positive cancers. The CDR3 runs 14 residues. The germline V gene encodes CDR1 SEHNR and CDR2 FQNEAQ (reference sequence). With 0 bases removed from V and 1 base from J, the gap between germline ends came to 6 bases. In regard to this clone: Antigen unknown.

Findings and limits, study-wide: For HPV16-positive patients, expanding HPV-responsive T cells associated with longer recurrence-free survival. Functional assays defining HPV-specific T cells used only a couple of HPV16-positive patients. Non-HPV-specific T cells did not expand in tumors during treatment, whereas candidate HPV-specific clones and E7-related motifs did.

Clones were read by immunoSEQ multiplex PCR, and TCRdb kept only the in-frame ones, dropping some. The data show over 15,000 clones, under 90% seen once. Repeated repertoire sampling spanned the course of chemoradiotherapy. Sequenced here: blood, sampled from a patient who underwent chemoradiotherapy. V is TRBV7-9 and J is TRBJ1-1; D ambiguous. The source of this sequence is a human donor with HPV-associated anogenital cancer. The CDR3 spells CASSLARANTEAFF. The CDR3, as DNA: TGTGCCAGCAGCTTAGCTCGGGCGAACACTGAAGCTTTCTTT.